This T cell receptor beta chain is drawn from a study of cytomegalovirus exposure and HLA in healthy donors. Study-wide results and caveats: It was likely that a cluster of highly shared sequence variants was a sequencing artifact. Using the classifier, cytomegalovirus status was reportedly diagnosed with high specificity and sensitivity.

This CDR3 region has 18 residues. The ends lost 4 bases at V and 1 base at J; junction bases unmatched: 12. Germline V gene lookup returns CDR1 MNHNS and CDR2 SASEGT. Researchers ran the PCR with 60 Vbeta and 13 Jbeta primers. The protocol was immunoSEQ multiplex PCR, while the TCRdb copy is restricted to in-frame clones and leaves out a portion. The data contain some 150,000 clones, around 80% of them seen just once; the ten biggest clones take up almost 2.5%. In the case of this clone: As yet, its antigen is unknown.

This sequence originates from a boy aged 2 to 9 in good health and CMV-seronegative. The rearrangement uses TRBV6-1 and TRBJ1-1, with TRBD1 matching over 10 bases. The sample was PBMCs. CDR3 region: CASSAGPSGQGRNTEAFF. The CDR3 DNA is TGTGCCAGCAGTGCCGGACCGTCGGGACAGGGGAGGAACACTGAAGCTTTCTTT.